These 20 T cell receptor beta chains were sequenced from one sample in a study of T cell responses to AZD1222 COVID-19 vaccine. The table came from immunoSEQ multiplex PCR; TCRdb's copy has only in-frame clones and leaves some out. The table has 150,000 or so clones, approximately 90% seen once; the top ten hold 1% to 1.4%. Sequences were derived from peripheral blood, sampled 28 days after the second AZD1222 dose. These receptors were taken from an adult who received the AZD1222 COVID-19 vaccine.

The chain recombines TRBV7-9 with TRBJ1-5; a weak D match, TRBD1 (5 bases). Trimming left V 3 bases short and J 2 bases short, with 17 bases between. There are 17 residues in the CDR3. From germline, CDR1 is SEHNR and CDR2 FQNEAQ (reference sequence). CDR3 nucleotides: TGTGCCAGCAGCTTTTGGGGTAGGGGAAAAGGCAATCAGCCCCAGCATTTT. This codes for CASSFWGRGKGNQPQHF.

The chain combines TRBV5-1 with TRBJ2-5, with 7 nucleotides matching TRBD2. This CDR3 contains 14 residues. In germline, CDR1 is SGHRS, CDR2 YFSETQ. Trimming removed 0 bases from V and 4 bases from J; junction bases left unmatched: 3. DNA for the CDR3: TGCGCCAGCAGCTTGGCCCCGGGGGGAGAGACCCAGTACTTC. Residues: CASSLAPGGETQYF.

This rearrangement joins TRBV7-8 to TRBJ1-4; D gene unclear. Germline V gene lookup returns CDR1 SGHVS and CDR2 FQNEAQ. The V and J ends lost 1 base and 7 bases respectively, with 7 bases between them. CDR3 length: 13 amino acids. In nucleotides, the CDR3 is TGTGCCAGCAGCTTAGAGGGCGGTGAAAAACTGTTTTTT. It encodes CASSLEGGEKLFF. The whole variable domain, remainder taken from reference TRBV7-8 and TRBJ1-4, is GAGVSQSPRYKVAKRGQDVALRCDPISGHVSLFWYQQALGQGPEFLTYFQNEAQLDKSGLPSDRFFAERPEGSVSTLKIQRTQQEDSAVYLCASSLEGGEKLFFGSGTQLSVL.

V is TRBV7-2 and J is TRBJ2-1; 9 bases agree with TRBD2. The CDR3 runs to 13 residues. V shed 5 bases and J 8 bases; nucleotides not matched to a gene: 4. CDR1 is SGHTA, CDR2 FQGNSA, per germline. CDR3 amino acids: CASSPAGGHEQFF. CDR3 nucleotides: TGTGCCAGCAGCCCGGCGGGGGGGCATGAGCAGTTCTTC.

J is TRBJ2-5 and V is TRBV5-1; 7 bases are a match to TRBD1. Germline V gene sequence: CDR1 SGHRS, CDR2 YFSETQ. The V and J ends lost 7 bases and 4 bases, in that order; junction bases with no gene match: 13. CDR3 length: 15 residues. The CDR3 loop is CASYDSGTDGETQYF. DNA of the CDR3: TGCGCCAGCTATGACTCCGGGACAGATGGAGAGACCCAGTACTTC.

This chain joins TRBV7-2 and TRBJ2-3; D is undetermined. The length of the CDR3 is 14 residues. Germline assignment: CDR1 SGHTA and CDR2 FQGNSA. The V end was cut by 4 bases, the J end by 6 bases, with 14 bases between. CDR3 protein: CASSSSGSGDTQYF. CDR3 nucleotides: TGTGCCAGCAGCTCTAGTGGCTCGGGCGATACGCAGTATTTT.

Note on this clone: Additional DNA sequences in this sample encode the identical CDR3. The CDR3 spells CASSLGANTEAFF. CDR3 bases: TGCGCCAGCAGCTTGGGGGCCAACACTGAAGCTTTCTTT. This chain links TRBV5-1 with TRBJ1-1; D is unresolved. V was shortened by 0 bases and J by 2 bases, with 5 bases between the two germline ends. CDR3 length: 13 residues. CDR1 is SGHRS and CDR2 is YFSETQ in the germline V gene. Filled out from reference TRBV5-1 and TRBJ1-1, the complete variable domain reads KAGVTQTPRYLIKTRGQQVTLSCSPISGHRSVSWYQQTPGQGLQFLFEYFSETQRNKGNFPGRFSGRQFSNSRSEMNVSTLELGDSALYLCASSLGANTEAFFGQGTRLTVV.

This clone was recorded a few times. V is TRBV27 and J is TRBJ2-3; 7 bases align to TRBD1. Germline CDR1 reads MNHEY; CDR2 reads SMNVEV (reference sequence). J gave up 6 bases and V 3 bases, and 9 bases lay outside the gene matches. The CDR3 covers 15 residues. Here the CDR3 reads CASSFRQGVTDTQYF. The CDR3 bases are TGTGCCAGCAGTTTCCGACAGGGTGTCACTGATACGCAGTATTTT.

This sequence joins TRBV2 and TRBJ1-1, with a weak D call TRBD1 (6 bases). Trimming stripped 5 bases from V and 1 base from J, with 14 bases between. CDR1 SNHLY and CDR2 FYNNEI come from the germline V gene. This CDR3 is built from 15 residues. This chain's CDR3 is CASSPSGTQNTEAFF. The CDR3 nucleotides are TGTGCCAGCAGTCCCTCCGGGACACAGAACACTGAAGCTTTCTTT. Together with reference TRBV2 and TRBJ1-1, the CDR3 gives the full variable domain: EPEVTQTPSHQVTQMGQEVILRCVPISNHLYFYWYRQILGQKVEFLVSFYNNEISEKSEIFDDQFSVERPDGSNFTLKIRSTKLEDSAMYFCASSPSGTQNTEAFFGQGTRLTVV.

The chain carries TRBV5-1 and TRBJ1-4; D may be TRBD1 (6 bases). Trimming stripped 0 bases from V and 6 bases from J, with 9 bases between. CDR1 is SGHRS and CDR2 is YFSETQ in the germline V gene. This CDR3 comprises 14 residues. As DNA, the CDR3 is TGCGCCAGCAGCTTGGTTGAGGGGGATGAAAAACTGTTTTTT. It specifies CASSLVEGDEKLFF.

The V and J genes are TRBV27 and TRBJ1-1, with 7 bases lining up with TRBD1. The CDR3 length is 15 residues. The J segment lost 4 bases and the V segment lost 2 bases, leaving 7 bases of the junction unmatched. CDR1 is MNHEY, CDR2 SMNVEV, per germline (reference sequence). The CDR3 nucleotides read TGTGCCAGCAGTTTAGCGGGCAGGGGGGGCACTGAAGCTTTCTTT. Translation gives CASSLAGRGGTEAFF.

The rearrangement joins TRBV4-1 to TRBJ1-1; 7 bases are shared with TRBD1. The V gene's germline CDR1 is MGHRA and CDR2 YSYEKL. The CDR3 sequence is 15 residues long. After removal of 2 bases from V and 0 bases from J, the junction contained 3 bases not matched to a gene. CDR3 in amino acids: CASSQLTGLNTEAFF. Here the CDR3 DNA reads TGCGCCAGCAGCCAATTGACAGGGTTGAACACTGAAGCTTTCTTT.

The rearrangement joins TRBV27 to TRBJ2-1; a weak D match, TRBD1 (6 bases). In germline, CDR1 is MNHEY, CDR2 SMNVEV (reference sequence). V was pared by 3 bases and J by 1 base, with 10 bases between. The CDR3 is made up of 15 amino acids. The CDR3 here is CASSFHRASYNEQFF. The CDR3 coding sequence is TGTGCCAGCAGTTTCCACAGGGCGTCCTACAATGAGCAGTTCTTC.

This chain's CDR3 is CASSVGGSEQFF. CDR3 coding DNA: TGTGCCAGCAGCGTAGGGGGGAGTGAGCAGTTCTTC. The chain employs TRBV9 and TRBJ2-1; tentatively, D is TRBD1 or TRBD2 (5 bases each). Trimming removed 0 bases from V and 9 bases from J, with 7 bases in between. This CDR3 contains 12 residues. Germline V CDR1 and CDR2: SGDLS, YYNGEE. Variable domain in full (rest from reference TRBV9 and TRBJ2-1): DSGVTQTPKHLITATGQRVTLRCSPRSGDLSVYWYQQSLDQGLQFLIQYYNGEERAKGNILERFSAQQFPDLHSELNLSSLELGDSALYFCASSVGGSEQFFGPGTRLTVL.

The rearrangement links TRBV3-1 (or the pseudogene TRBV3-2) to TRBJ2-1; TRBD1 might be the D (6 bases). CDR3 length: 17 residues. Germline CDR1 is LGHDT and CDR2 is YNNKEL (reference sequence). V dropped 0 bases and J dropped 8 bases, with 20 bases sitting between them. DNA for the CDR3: TGTGCCAGCAGCCAAGATCCGTACAGGGAGAATTTGGATGAGCAGTTCTTC. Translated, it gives CASSQDPYRENLDEQFF.

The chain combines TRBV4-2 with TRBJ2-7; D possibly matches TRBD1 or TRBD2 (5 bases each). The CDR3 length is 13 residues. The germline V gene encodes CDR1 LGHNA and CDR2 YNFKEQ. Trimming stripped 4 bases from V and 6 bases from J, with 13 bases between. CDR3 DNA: TGTGCCAGCAGCCCGTACGGGGCCGGCGAGCAGTACTTC. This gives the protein CASSPYGAGEQYF.

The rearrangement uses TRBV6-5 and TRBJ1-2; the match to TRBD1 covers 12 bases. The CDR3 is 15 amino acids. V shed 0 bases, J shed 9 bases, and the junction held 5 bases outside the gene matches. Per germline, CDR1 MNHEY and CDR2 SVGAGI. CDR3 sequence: CASSYSPGQGASYTF. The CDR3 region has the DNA TGTGCCAGCAGTTACTCTCCGGGACAGGGGGCAAGCTACACCTTC.

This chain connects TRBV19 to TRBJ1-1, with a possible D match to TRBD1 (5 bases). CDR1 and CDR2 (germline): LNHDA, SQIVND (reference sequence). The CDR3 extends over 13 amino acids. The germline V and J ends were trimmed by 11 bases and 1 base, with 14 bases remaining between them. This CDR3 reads CASQRGRNTEAFF. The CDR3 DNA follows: TGTGCCTCCCAAAGGGGCAGGAACACTGAAGCTTTCTTT.

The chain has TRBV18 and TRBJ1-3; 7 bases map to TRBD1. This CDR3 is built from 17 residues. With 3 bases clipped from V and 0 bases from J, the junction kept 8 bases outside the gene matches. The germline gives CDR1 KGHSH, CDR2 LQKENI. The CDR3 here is CASSPGQTFVSGNTIYF. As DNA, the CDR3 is TGTGCCAGCTCACCGGGACAGACCTTCGTCTCTGGAAACACCATATATTTT.

The CDR3 DNA reads TGTGCCAGCAGCCCCCGAACGGGGGGCCACGGGGAGCTGTTTTTT. This encodes CASSPRTGGHGELFF. The chain uses TRBV9 and TRBJ2-2; maybe TRBD2 (7 bases). CDR1 and CDR2 (germline): SGDLS, YYNGEE. The CDR3 is 15 amino acids. The V end was cut by 4 bases, the J end by 7 bases, with 17 bases between.